The rows below give T cell receptor beta chains drawn from one sample of a study of T cell responses to AZD1222 COVID-19 vaccine. Sequencing used immunoSEQ multiplex PCR; TCRdb keeps in-frame clones, though not all of them. The sample records about 130,000 clones, more than 90% being singletons. The sequencing here drew on peripheral blood, taken 28 days after the second AZD1222 dose. All receptors derive from an adult who received the AZD1222 COVID-19 vaccine. The CDR3 runs from the conserved cysteine through the conserved F or W. The order of the fields is D gene, J gene, V gene, clone size, CDR3 protein, CDR3 DNA. D genes are given only for firm matches. Clone size is not always given. Where it is, it says once, few, many or a class for expanded clones.

>-|TRBJ1-1|TRBV7-2|-
CASSLRGRNTEAFF
TGTGCCAGCAGTCTCAGGGGTCGGAACACTGAAGCTTTCTTT
>-|TRBJ1-3|TRBV11-2|once
CASSPLWSGNTIYF
TGTGCCAGCAGCCCCCTTTGGTCTGGAAACACCATATATTTT
>TRBD1|TRBJ1-5|TRBV7-2|-
CASSIGTGGRSNQPQHF
TGTGCCAGCAGCATAGGGACAGGGGGCAGGAGCAATCAGCCCCAGCATTTT
>TRBD1|TRBJ1-6|TRBV7-2|-
CASSLVQGDNSPLHF
TGTGCCAGCAGCTTAGTACAGGGGGATAATTCACCCCTCCACTTT
>-|TRBJ2-7|TRBV7-2|-
CASSLVEGGNGFSYEQYF
TGTGCCAGCAGCTTAGTCGAGGGAGGAAATGGATTCTCCTACGAGCAGTACTTC
>-|TRBJ2-1|TRBV24-1|-
CATSEPASGTTYNEQFF
TGTGCCACCAGTGAACCAGCCAGCGGCACTACCTACAATGAGCAGTTCTTC
>TRBD1|TRBJ1-1|TRBV2|-
CASSLQGSNTEAFF
TGTGCCAGCAGCCTACAGGGGTCGAACACTGAAGCTTTCTTT
>TRBD1|TRBJ1-1|TRBV19|-
CASSMGTGTVNTEAFF
TGTGCCAGTAGTATGGGGACAGGGACAGTGAACACTGAAGCTTTCTTT
>-|TRBJ1-3|TRBV7-2|-
CASSLNFAGGTIYF
TGTGCCAGCAGCTTAAATTTCGCCGGGGGGACCATATATTTT
>-|TRBJ1-1|TRBV7-8|-
CASSSNGEANTEAFF
TGTGCCAGCAGCTCGAACGGGGAGGCGAACACTGAAGCTTTCTTT
>TRBD1|TRBJ1-1|TRBV28|-
CASSSPDRVGTEAFF
TGTGCCAGCAGTTCCCCCGACAGGGTAGGCACTGAAGCTTTCTTT
>-|TRBJ2-7|TRBV7-2|-
CASSLAGRGGYEQYF
TGTGCCAGCAGCTTAGCTGGCAGGGGAGGCTACGAGCAGTACTTC
>-|TRBJ2-7|TRBV21-1|-
CASSKIQQGLIAYEQYF
TGTGCCAGCAGCAAAATTCAACAGGGGTTAATTGCCTACGAGCAGTACTTC
>TRBD1|TRBJ2-4|TRBV13|-
CASSSMGQGNIQYF
TGTGCCAGCAGCTCTATGGGACAGGGCAACATTCAGTACTTC
>-|TRBJ2-5|TRBV7-2|-
CASSSGLIQETQYF
TGTGCCAGCAGCTCCGGACTGATCCAAGAGACCCAGTACTTC
>-|TRBJ2-7|TRBV29-1|-
CSARAHSSYEQYF
TGCAGCGCTCGGGCCCACAGCTCCTACGAGCAGTACTTC
>-|TRBJ1-1|TRBV6-2/TRBV6-3|-
CASSYSAGNTEAFF
TGTGCCAGCAGTTACTCTGCGGGGAACACTGAAGCTTTCTTT
>-|TRBJ2-3|TRBV24-1|-
CATSDSGGTDTQYF
TGTGCCACCAGTGATTCGGGGGGCACAGATACGCAGTATTTT
>-|TRBJ2-1|TRBV7-2|once
CASSSGGAPNEQFF
TGTGCCAGCAGCAGCGGAGGGGCCCCCAATGAGCAGTTCTTC
>TRBD1|TRBJ2-7|TRBV29-1|-
CSGGTGPYEQYF
TGCAGCGGCGGGACAGGTCCCTACGAGCAGTACTTC